This T cell receptor (beta chain) was documented in a study of blood T cell repertoires in COVID-19 (TCRdb year 2020). General notes on the study: Collaborator samples came from the United States, Italy and Spain and covered acute and convalescent phases of COVID-19. The material from the prospective study consisted of cDNA or gDNA derived from T cells, B-cell-depleted T cells, or PBMCs. The dataset comprised deeply sampled blood TCRbeta repertoires from subjects exposed to, actively infected with, or recovered from COVID-19. The repertoires were made available in a free public database intended to serve as a resource for research on the immune response to SARS-CoV-2. Samples came from the ongoing ImmuneRACE study (first 160 participants) plus 1,254 subjects from 6 global collaborators. A de-identified subject ID, COVID-19 status, age in years and sex were almost always included in the sample metadata. HLA class I and class II types, where available, came from metadata supplied by the sample provider rather than from assay-based typing.

General conclusions and limits of the study: The amount of clinical and demographic metadata varied by source and participant and was provided uncurated.

Each collaborating institution followed its own protocols to collect whole blood in K2EDTA tubes. For TCRbeta analysis, collaborators shipped samples as frozen whole blood, isolated PBMCs, or DNA extracted from either of those sample types. With respect to this clone: Which antigen it targets is not known. It has no much larger one-base neighbor in the sample; base qualities were not kept.

At the junction V is shortened by 4 bases and J by 3 bases; bases outside the gene matches: 4. Via the germline V gene (reference sequence), CDR1 is LGHDT and CDR2 YNNKEL. The CDR3 goes from the cysteine to the phenylalanine over 14 residues. Here the CDR3 DNA is all that survives: 42 bases in frame from base 1. TCRbeta CDR3 regions were amplified from genomic DNA by means of the immunoSEQ Assay, a bias-controlled multiplex PCR. For the original study's pipeline: The number of nucleated cells in each sample was estimated by amplification of reference gene primers within the assay. To quantify the absolute abundance of each unique TCRbeta CDR3 rearrangement, sequence reads were collapsed and filtered. For each sample, productive Simpson clonality was calculated by taking the square root of Simpson's diversity index across productive rearrangements. In its TCRdb copy, this immuneACCESS table keeps in-frame sequences only and misses some clones. Where compared with another copy, unresolved V genes explain less than half of these, and the others have no known cause. V and J calls and clone size come straight from that table; D and trimming were deduced from the DNA. Present in this sample are 80,000 to 100,000 clones, roughly 86% of which were seen just once. The biggest ten clones account for over 9% of the sample.

This receptor chain uses TRBV3-1 (or the pseudogene TRBV3-2) and TRBJ2-7, with 9 middle bases fitting TRBD2. Input material: peripheral blood. The sequence derives from a man aged 50-60 years with acute or convalescent COVID-19. The DNA reads TGTGCCAGCAGCCTGGCTAGCGGGAACTACGAGCAGTACTTC. It specifies CASSLASGNYEQYF.